These 5 T cell receptor beta chains originate from one sample sequenced in a study of human T cells and chemical hapten exposure. One entry per CDR3 protein, called by TCRdb with MiXCR from the RACE reads. Among 300,000 to 400,000 distinct CDR3 sequences listed, 5% to 6.5% were seen once. Time point meaning: pre-sensitization, week 0. Treatment indicated: therapeutic diphenylcyclopropenone sensitization with weekly scalp DPC. The source material was whole blood, sampled in connection with sensitization to the hapten diphenylcyclopropenone (DPC). These receptor sequences come from a woman aged 50 to 60 with alopecia areata. Some clones in this sample may be carry-over from other donors' samples.

The chain uses TRBV7-9 and TRBJ1-2; TRBD1 is a possible D gene (5 bases). CDR3 length: 13 residues. The germline CDR1 and CDR2 sequences are SEHNR and FQNEAQ (reference sequence). The V end was cut by 6 bases, the J end by 4 bases, with 12 bases between. The CDR3 sequence: CASRPLGVYGYTF. The CDR3 nucleotides are TGTGCCAGCAGGCCATTGGGGGTCTATGGCTACACCTTC.

This clonotype was counted at least ten times. This sequence joins TRBV12-3 or TRBV12-4 and TRBJ1-5, with D unclear. V lost 6 bases and J 0 bases, leaving 12 bases between the germline ends. The CDR3 has 15 amino acids. The CDR3: CASSLGGNSNQPQHF. The CDR3, as DNA: TGTGCCAGCAGCTTGGGAGGGAATAGCAATCAGCCCCAGCATTTT.

Ten or more counts support this clonotype. The V and J genes are TRBV2 and TRBJ1-5; D may be TRBD1 (5 bases). Trimming pared 6 bases from V and 6 bases from J, leaving 18 bases between. CDR1 is SNHLY and CDR2 is FYNNEI in the germline V gene. The length of the CDR3 is 15 residues. In DNA form, the CDR3 reads TGTGCCAGCAGCACGATGACAGTACCGGGTCAGCCCCAGCATTTT. It codes for CASSTMTVPGQPQHF.

In this sample, this clonotype turned up many times. This chain connects TRBV20-1 to TRBJ2-3, with D unclear. The CDR3 consists of 11 residues. V dropped 1 base and J dropped 4 bases, with 3 bases sitting between them. Germline V lookup: CDR1 DFQATT, CDR2 SNEGSKA (reference sequence). CDR3 region: CSARVPDTQYF. In DNA form, the CDR3 reads TGCAGTGCTAGAGTCCCAGATACGCAGTATTTT.

This clonotype was picked up many times. CDR3 DNA sequence: TGCAGCGTTGAATGGGCCGGGAGGCAAGAGACCCAGTACTTC. This translates into CSVEWAGRQETQYF. The rearrangement uses TRBV29-1 and TRBJ2-5; 7 nucleotides line up with TRBD2. The CDR3 spans 14 residues. The trim removed 2 bases at V and 2 bases at J, leaving 5 bases unmatched. CDR1 and CDR2 (germline): SQVTM, ANQGSEA.